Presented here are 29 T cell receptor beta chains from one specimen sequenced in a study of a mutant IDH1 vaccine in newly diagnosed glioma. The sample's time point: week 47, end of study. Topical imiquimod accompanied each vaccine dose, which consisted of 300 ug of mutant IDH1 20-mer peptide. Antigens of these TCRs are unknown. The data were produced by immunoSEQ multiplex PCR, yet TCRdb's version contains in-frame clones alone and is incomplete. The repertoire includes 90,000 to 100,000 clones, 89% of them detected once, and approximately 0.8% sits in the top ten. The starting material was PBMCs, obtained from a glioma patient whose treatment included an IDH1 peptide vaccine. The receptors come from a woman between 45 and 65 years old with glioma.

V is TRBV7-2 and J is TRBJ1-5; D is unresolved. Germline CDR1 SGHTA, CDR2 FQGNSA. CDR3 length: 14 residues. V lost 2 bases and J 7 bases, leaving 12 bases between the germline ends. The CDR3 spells CASSLWANDQPQHF. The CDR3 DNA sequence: TGTGCCAGCAGCTTATGGGCTAATGACCAGCCCCAGCATTTT.

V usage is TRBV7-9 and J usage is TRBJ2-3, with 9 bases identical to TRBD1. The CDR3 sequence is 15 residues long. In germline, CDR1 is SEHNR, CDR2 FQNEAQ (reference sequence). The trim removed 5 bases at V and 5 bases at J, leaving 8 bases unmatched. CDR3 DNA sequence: TGTGCCAGCAGCGTGCACAGGGGGCTTGGAGATACGCAGTATTTT. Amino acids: CASSVHRGLGDTQYF.

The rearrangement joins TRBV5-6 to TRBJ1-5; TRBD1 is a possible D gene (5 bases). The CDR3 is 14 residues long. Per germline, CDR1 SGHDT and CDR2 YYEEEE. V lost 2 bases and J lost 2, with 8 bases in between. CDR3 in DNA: TGTGCCAGCAGCTTACGAGGGGGCAATCAGCCCCAGCATTTT. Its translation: CASSLRGGNQPQHF.

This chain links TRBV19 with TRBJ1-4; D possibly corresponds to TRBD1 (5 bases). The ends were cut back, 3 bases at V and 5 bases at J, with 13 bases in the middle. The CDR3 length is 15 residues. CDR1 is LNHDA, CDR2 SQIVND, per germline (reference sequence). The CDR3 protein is CASSMSTAENEKLFF. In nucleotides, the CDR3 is TGTGCCAGTAGTATGTCGACAGCCGAGAATGAAAAACTGTTTTTT.

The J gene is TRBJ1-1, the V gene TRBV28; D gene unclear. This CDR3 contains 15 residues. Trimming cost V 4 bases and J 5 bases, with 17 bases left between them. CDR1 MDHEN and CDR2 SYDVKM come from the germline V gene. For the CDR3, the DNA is TGTGCCAGCAGTTCCCCCGGCGGAAGGAGGACTGAAGCTTTCTTT. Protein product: CASSSPGGRRTEAFF. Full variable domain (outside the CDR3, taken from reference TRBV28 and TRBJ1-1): DVKVTQSSRYLVKRTGEKVFLECVQDMDHENMFWYRQDPGLGLRLIYFSYDVKMKEKGDIPEGYSVSREKKERFSLILESASTNQTSMYLCASSSPGGRRTEAFFGQGTRLTVV.

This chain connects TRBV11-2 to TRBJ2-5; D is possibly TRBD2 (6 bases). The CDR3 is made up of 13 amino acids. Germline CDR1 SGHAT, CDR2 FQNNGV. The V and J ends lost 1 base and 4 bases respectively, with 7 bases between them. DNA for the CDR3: TGTGCCAGCAGCTTAGTGGGAGGAGAGACCCAGTACTTC. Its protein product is CASSLVGGETQYF.

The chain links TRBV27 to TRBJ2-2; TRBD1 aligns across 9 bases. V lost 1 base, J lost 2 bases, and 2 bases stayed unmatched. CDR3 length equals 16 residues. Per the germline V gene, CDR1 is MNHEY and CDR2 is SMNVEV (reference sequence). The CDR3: CASSLWTGANTGELFF. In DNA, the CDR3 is TGTGCCAGCAGTTTATGGACAGGGGCCAACACCGGGGAGCTGTTTTTT.

The chain's CDR3 is CASSSRSEAFF. The CDR3 nucleotides read TGTGCCAGCAGCTCTAGGTCTGAAGCTTTCTTT. The chain employs TRBV7-9 and TRBJ1-1; no reliable D call. The CDR3 runs 11 residues. The V end was cut by 4 bases, the J end by 6 bases, with 6 bases between. Germline CDR1 is SEHNR and CDR2 is FQNEAQ (reference sequence).

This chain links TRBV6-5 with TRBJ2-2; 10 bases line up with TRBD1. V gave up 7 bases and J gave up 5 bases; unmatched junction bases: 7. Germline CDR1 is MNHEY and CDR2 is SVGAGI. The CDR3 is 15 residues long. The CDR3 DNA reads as TGTGCCAGCAACTGGGGACAGGGGCGAACCGGGGAGCTGTTTTTT. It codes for CASNWGQGRTGELFF.

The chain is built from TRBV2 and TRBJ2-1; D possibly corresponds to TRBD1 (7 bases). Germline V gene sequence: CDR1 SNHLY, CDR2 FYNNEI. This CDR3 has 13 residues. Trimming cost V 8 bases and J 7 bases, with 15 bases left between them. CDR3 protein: CASQGGERNEQFF. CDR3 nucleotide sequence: TGTGCCAGCCAGGGGGGCGAACGTAATGAGCAGTTCTTC.

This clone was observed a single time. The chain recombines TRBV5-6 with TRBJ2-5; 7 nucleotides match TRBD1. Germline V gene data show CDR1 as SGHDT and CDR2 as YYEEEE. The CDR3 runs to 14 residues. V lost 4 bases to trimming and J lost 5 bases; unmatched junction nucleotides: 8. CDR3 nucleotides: TGTGCCAGCAGCGAAGGGGGCAAGTGGGAGACCCAGTACTTC. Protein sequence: CASSEGGKWETQYF.

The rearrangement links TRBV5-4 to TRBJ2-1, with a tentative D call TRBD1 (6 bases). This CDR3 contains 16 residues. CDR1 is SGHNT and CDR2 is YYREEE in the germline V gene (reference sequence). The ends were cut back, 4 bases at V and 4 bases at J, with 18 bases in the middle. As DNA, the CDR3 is TGTGCCAGCAGCCCCGCCTCGATGGACAGATACAATGAGCAGTTCTTC. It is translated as CASSPASMDRYNEQFF.

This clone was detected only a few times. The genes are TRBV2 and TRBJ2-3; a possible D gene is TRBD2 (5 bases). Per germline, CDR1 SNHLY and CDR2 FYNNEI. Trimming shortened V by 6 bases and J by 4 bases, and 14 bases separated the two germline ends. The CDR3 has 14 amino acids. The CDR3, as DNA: TGTGCCAGCAGCGGGGAGAGGGCTCCAGATACGCAGTATTTT. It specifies CASSGERAPDTQYF.

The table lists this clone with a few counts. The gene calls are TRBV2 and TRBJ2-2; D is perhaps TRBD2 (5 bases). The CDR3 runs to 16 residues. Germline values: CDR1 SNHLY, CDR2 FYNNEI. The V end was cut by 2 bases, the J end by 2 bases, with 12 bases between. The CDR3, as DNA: TGTGCCAGCAGTGAACACGGGAACGGTAACACCGGGGAGCTGTTTTTT. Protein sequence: CASSEHGNGNTGELFF. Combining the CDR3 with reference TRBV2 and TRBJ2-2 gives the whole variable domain EPEVTQTPSHQVTQMGQEVILRCVPISNHLYFYWYRQILGQKVEFLVSFYNNEISEKSEIFDDQFSVERPDGSNFTLKIRSTKLEDSAMYFCASSEHGNGNTGELFFGEGSRLTVL.

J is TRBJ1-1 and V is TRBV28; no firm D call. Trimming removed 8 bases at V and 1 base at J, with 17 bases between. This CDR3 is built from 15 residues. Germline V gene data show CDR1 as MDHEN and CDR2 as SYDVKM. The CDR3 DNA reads TGTGCCAGCCGCGCGTTGGGTCAGTGGAACACTGAAGCTTTCTTT. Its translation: CASRALGQWNTEAFF.

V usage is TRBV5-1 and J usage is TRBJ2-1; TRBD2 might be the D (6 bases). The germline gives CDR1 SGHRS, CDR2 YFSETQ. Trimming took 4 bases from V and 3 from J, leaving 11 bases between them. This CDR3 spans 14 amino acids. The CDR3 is CASSPGDLYNEQFF. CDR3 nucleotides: TGCGCCAGCAGCCCGGGAGACCTCTACAATGAGCAGTTCTTC.

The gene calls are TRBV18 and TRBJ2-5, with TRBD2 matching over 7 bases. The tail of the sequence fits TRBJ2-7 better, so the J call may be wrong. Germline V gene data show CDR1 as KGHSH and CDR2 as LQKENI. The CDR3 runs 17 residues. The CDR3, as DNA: TGTGCCAGCTCACCGAGTATCACCGGGAGGTTCCCCTACGAGCAGTACTTC. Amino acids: CASSPSITGRFPYEQYF.

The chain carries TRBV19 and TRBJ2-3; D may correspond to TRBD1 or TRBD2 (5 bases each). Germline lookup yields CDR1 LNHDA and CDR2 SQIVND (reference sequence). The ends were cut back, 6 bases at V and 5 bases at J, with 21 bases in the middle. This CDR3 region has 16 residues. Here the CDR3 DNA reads TGTGCCAGTAGGGCCGGGACCTATGGAGAGATAGATACGCAGTATTTT. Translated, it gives CASRAGTYGEIDTQYF.

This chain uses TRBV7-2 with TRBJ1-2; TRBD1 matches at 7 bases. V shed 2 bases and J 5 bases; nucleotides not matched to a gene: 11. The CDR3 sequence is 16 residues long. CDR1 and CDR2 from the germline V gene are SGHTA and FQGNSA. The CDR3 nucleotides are TGTGCCAGCAGCTTATGGGACCGGGCAGGGGGGTATGGCTACACCTTC. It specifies CASSLWDRAGGYGYTF. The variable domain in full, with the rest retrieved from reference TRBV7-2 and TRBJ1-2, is GAGVSQSPSNKVTEKGKDVELRCDPISGHTALYWYRQSLGQGLEFLIYFQGNSAPDKSGLPSDRFSAERTGGSVSTLTIQRTQQEDSAVYLCASSLWDRAGGYGYTFGSGTRLTVV.

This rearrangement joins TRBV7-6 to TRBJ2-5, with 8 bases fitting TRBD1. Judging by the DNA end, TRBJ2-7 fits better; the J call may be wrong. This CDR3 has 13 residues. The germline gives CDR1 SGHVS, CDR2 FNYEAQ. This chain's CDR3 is CASSLSRGREQYF. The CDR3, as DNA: TGTGCCAGCAGCTTAAGCAGGGGGCGCGAGCAGTACTTC.

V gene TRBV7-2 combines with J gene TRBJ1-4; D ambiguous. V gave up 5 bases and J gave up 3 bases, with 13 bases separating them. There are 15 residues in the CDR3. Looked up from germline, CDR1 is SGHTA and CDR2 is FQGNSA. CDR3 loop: CASSLTPAANEKLFF. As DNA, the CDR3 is TGTGCCAGCAGCCTCACTCCCGCGGCTAATGAAAAACTGTTTTTT.

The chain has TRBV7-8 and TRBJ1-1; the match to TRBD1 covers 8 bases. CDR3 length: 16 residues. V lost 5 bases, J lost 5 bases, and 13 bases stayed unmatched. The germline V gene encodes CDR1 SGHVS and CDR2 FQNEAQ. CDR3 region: CASSTFTGQGGTEAFF. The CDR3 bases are TGTGCCAGCAGCACATTTACCGGACAGGGAGGTACTGAAGCTTTCTTT.

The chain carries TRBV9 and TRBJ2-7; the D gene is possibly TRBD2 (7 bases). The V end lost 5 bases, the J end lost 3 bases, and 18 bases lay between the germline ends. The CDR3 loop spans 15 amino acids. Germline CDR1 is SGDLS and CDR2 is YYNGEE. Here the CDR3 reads CASSAGRGGGYEQYF. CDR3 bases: TGTGCCAGCAGTGCTGGCCGGGGAGGGGGCTACGAGCAGTACTTC.

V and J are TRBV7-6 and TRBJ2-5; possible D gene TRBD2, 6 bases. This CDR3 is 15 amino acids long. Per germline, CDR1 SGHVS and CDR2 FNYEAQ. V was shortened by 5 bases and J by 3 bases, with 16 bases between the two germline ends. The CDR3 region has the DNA TGTGCCAGCAGCCCGGGGAGGCTTCGAAAAGAGACCCAGTACTTC. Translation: CASSPGRLRKETQYF.

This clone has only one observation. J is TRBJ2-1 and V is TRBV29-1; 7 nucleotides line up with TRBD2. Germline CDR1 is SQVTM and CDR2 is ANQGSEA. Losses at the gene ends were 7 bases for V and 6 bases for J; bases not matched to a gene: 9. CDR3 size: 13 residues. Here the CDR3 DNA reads TGCAGCGCGAGGGCTAGCGGATTCAATGAGCAGTTCTTC. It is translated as CSARASGFNEQFF.

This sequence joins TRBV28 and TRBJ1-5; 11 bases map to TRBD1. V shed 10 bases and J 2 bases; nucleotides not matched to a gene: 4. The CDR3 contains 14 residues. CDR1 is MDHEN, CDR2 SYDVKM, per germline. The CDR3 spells CATWTGGGNQPQHF. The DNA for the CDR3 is TGTGCCACTTGGACAGGGGGCGGCAATCAGCCCCAGCATTTT.

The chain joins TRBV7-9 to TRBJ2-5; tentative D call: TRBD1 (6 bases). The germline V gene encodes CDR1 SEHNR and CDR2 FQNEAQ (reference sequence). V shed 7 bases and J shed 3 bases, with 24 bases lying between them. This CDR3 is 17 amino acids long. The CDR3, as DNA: TGTGCCAGCACCCCAAGGGGGATTGGACAGCCGGAAGAGACCCAGTACTTC. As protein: CASTPRGIGQPEETQYF.

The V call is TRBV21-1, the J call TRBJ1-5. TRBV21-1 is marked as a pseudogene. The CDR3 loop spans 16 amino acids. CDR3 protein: CASSTPRRGLSQPQHF. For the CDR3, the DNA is TGTGCCAGCAGCACTCCTAGACGGGGGCTGAGTCAGCCCCAGCATTTT.

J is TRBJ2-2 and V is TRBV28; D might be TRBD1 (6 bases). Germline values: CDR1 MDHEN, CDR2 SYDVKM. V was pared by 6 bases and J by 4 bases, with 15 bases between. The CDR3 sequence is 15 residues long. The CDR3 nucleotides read TGTGCCAGCAGCCCCTGGGGGCCGGGCACCGGGGAGCTGTTTTTT. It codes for CASSPWGPGTGELFF.